The entry below describes one T cell receptor beta chain. The sample has other DNA sequences that encode this CDR3 too. This record belongs to a study of blood T cell repertoires in COVID-19. V was trimmed by 2 bases and J by 0 bases, leaving 7 bases between them. The length of the CDR3 is 15 residues. Germline loops: CDR1 SEHNR, CDR2 FQNEAQ (reference sequence). Seattle's enrolled individuals joined amid active infection and were then monitored longitudinally. Study processing details: Amplification of reference gene primers was used by the study to estimate nucleated cell counts. Clones were read by immunoSEQ multiplex PCR, and TCRdb kept only the in-frame ones, dropping some. V and J calls and clone size are copied from that table; D and trimming were computed from the DNA. The data hold 350,000 or so clones, with about nine tenths observed a single time.

J is TRBJ1-4 and V is TRBV7-9, with D maybe TRBD1 (5 bases). The sequenced sample consisted of peripheral blood. The origin of this receptor is a woman in her fifties or sixties with COVID-19, enrolled during active disease. The DNA for the CDR3 is TGTGCCAGCAGCTTACAGGGCGCAACTAATGAAAAACTGTTTTTT. It translates to CASSLQGATNEKLFF.